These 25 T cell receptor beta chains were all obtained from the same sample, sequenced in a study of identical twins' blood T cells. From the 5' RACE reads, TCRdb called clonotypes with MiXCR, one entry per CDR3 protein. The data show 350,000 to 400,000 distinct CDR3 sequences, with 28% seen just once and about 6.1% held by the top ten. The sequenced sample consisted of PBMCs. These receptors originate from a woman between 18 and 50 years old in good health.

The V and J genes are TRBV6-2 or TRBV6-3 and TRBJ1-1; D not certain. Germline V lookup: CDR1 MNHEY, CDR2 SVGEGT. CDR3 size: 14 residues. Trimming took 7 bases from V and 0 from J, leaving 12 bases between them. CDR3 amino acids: CASKERNMNTEAFF. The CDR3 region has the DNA TGTGCCAGCAAAGAAAGAAACATGAACACTGAAGCTTTCTTT.

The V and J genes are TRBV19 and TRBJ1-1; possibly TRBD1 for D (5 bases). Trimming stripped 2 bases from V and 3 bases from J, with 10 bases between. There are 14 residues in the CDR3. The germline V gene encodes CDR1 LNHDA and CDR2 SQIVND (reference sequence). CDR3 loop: CASSIRGEYTEAFF. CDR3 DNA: TGTGCCAGTAGTATAAGAGGGGAGTACACTGAAGCTTTCTTT.

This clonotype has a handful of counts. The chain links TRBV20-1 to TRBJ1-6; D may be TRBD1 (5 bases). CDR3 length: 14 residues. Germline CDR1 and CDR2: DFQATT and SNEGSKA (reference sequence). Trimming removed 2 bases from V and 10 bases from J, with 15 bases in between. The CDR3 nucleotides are TGCAGTGCTAGAAAGCGAGGGGTTGGGTCACCCCTCCACTTT. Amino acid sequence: CSARKRGVGSPLHF.

The CDR3 reads CASSFGGASNEKLFF. DNA of the CDR3: TGTGCCAGCAGCTTCGGTGGTGCTTCTAATGAAAAACTGTTTTTT. The chain links TRBV11-2 to TRBJ1-4; D unclear. The CDR3 has 15 residues. Trimming pared 3 bases from V and 3 bases from J, leaving 11 bases between. Germline values: CDR1 SGHAT, CDR2 FQNNGV. The whole variable domain, filled in from reference TRBV11-2 and TRBJ1-4, reads EAGVAQSPRYKIIEKRQSVAFWCNPISGHATLYWYQQILGQGPKLLIQFQNNGVVDDSQLPKDRFSAERLKGVDSTLKIQPAKLEDSAVYLCASSFGGASNEKLFFGSGTQLSVL.

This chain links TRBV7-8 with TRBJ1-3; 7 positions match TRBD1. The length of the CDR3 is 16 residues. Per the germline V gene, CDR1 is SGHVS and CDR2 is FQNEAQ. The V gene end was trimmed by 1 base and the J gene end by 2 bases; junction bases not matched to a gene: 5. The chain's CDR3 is CASSLVWTGPGNTIYF. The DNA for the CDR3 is TGTGCCAGCAGCTTAGTATGGACAGGCCCTGGAAACACCATATATTTT. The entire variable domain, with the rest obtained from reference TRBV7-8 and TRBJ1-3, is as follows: GAGVSQSPRYKVAKRGQDVALRCDPISGHVSLFWYQQALGQGPEFLTYFQNEAQLDKSGLPSDRFFAERPEGSVSTLKIQRTQQEDSAVYLCASSLVWTGPGNTIYFGEGSWLTVV.

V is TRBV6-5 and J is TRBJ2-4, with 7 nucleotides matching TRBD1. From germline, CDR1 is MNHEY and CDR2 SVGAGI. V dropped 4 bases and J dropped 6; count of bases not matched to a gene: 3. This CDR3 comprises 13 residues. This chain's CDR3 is CASSSPGGNIQYF. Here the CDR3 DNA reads TGTGCCAGCAGTTCCCCAGGGGGAAACATTCAGTACTTC.

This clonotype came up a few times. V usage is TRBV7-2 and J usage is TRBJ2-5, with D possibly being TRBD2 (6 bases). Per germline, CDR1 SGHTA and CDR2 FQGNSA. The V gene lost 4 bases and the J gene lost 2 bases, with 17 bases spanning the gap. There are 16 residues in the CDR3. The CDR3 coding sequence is TGTGCCAGCAGCTCTACTTCCGGGACTCAACAAGAGACCCAGTACTTC. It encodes CASSSTSGTQQETQYF.

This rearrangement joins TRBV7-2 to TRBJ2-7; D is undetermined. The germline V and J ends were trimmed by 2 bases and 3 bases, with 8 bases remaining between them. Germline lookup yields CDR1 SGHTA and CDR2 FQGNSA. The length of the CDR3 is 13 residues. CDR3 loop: CASSLSSDYEQYF. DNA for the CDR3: TGTGCCAGCAGCTTATCTTCAGACTACGAGCAGTACTTC.

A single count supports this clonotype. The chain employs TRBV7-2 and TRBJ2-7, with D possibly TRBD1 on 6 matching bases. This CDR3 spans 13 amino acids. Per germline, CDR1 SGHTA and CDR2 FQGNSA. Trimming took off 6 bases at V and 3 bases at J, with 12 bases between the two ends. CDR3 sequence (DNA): TGTGCCAGCAGTCGACAGGTATACTACGAGCAGTACTTC. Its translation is CASSRQVYYEQYF.

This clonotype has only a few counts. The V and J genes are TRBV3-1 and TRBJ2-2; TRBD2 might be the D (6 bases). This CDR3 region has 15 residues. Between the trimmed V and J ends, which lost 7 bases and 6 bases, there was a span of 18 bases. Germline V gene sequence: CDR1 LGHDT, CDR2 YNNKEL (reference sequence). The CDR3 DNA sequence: TGTGCCAGCACCCGGGCTAGCGCTTTCTCCGGGGAGCTGTTTTTT. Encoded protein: CASTRASAFSGELFF.

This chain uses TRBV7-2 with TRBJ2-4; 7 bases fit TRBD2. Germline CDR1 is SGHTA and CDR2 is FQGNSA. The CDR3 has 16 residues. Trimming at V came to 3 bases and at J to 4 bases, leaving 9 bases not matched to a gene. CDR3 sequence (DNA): TGTGCCAGCAGCTTTACCGTCGGGAGGACGAAAAACATTCAGTACTTC. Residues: CASSFTVGRTKNIQYF.

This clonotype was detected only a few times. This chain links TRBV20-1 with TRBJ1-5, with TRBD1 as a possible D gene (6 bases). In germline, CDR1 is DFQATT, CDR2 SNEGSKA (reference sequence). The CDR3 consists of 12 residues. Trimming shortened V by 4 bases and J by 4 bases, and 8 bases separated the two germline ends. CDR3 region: CSAKGVNQPQHF. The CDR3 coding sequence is TGCAGTGCTAAGGGGGTTAATCAGCCCCAGCATTTT.

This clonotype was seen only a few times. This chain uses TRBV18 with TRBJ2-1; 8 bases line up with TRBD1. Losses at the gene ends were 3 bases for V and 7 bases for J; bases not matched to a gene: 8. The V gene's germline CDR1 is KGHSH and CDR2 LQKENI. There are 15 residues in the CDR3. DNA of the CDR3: TGTGCCAGCTCACCCTCATGGACAGGGATGAATGAGCAGTTCTTC. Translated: CASSPSWTGMNEQFF.

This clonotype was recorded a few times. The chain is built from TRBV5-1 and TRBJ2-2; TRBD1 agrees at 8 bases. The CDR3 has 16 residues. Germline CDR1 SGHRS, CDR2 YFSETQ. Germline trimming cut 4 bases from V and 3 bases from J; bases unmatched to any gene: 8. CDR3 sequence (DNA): TGCGCCAGCAGCCTGGGCGACAGGGGTTACACCGGGGAGCTGTTTTTT. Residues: CASSLGDRGYTGELFF.

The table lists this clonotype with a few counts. CDR3 region: CASSPGIGDNEQFF. DNA for the CDR3: TGCGCCAGCAGTCCCGGGATAGGGGACAATGAGCAGTTCTTC. The genes are TRBV4-3 and TRBJ2-1; tentatively, D is TRBD1 or TRBD2 (5 bases each). CDR3 length equals 14 residues. From germline, CDR1 is LGHNA and CDR2 YSLEER. V was clipped by 6 bases and J by 5 bases, with 14 bases between them.

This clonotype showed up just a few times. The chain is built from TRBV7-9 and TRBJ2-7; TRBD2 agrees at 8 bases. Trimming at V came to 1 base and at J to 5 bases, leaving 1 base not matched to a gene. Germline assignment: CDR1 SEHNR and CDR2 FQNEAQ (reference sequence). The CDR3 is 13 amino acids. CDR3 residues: CASSLVAGHEQYF. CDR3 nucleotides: TGTGCCAGCAGCTTAGTAGCGGGGCACGAGCAGTACTTC.

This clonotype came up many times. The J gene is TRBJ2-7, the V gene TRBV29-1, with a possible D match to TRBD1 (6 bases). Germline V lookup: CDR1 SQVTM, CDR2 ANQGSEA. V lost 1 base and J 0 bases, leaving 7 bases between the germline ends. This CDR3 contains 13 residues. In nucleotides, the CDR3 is TGCAGCGTTGAAGGGGACAACTCCTACGAGCAGTACTTC. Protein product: CSVEGDNSYEQYF.

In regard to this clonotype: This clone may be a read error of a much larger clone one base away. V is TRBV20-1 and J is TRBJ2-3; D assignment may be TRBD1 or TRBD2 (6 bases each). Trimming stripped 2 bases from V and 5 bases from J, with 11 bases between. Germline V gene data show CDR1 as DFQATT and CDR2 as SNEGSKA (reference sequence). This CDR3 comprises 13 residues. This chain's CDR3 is CSARSGGIDTQYF. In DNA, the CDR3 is TGCAGTGCTAGATCCGGGGGCATAGATACGCAGTATTTT.

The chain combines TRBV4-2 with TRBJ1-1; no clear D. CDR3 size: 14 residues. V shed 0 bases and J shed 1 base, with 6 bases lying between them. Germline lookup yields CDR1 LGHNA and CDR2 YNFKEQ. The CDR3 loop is CASSQDAKNTEAFF. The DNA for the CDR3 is TGTGCCAGCAGCCAAGATGCGAAGAACACTGAAGCTTTCTTT.

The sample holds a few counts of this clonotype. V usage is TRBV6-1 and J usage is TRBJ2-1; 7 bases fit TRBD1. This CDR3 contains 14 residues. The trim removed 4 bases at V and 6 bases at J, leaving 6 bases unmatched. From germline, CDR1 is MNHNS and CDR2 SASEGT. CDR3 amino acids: CASSVDRDTNEQFF. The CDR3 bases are TGTGCCAGCAGTGTCGACAGGGATACCAATGAGCAGTTCTTC.

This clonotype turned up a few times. DNA for the CDR3: TGTGCCAGCAGCCAAGGGTTCGGGATAGGGACTGAAGCTTTCTTT. Translated, it gives CASSQGFGIGTEAFF. The chain combines TRBV14 with TRBJ1-1; D is undetermined. Germline CDR1 and CDR2: SGHDN and FVKESK. Trimming cost V 1 base and J 5 bases, with 14 bases left between them. The CDR3 contains 15 residues.

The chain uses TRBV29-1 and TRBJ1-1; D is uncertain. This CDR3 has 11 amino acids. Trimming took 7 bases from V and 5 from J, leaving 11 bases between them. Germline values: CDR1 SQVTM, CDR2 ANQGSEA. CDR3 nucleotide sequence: TGCAGCGCCCGGGAAGGGACTGAAGCTTTCTTT. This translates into CSAREGTEAFF.

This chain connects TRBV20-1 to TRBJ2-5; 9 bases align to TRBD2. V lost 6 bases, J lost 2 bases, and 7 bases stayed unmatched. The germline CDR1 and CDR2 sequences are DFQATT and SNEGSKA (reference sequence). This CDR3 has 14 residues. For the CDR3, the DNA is TGCAGTGCCATCAGACTAGCGGTACAAGAGACCCAGTACTTC. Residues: CSAIRLAVQETQYF.

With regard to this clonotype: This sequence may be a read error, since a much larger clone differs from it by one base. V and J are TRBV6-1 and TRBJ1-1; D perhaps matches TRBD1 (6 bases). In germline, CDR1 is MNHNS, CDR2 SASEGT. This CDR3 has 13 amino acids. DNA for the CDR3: TGTGCCAGCAGTGAAGAGGGGGGAACTGAAGCTTTATTT. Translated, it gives CASSEEGGTEALF.

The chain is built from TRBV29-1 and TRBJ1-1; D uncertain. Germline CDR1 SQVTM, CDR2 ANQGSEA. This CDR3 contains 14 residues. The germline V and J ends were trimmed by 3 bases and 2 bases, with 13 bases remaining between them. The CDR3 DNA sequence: TGCAGCGTTGACCTACGACGGCTTAACACTGAAGCTTTCTTT. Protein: CSVDLRRLNTEAFF.